The rows below give T cell receptor beta chains drawn from one sample of a study of blood T cell repertoires in COVID-19. Here immunoSEQ multiplex PCR was the method, and the copy in TCRdb shows in-frame clones only, minus some. The sample holds 150,000 or so clones, approximately 75% seen once. The sample was peripheral blood. Receptors were obtained from a human donor in a cohort sampled during active COVID-19. The CDR3 runs from the conserved cysteine through the conserved F or W. The D gene is left open where the match is weak. Rows give clone size only sometimes, using once, few, many, or a class for an expanded clone.

size,V,D,J,DNA,CDR3
NA,TRBV30,NA,TRBJ1-6,TGTGCCTGGAGTCCCGCGGAGGGATCACCCCTCCACTTT,CAWSPAEGSPLHF
NA,TRBV24-1,NA,TRBJ2-7,TGTGCCACCAGTGACCCGACAGGCCCCAAGCAGTACTTC,CATSDPTGPKQYF
NA,TRBV7-3,NA,TRBJ2-2,TGTGCCAGCAGCTTAGCGGGCTTGGCCAACACCGGGGAGCTGTTTTTT,CASSLAGLANTGELFF
NA,TRBV4-3,NA,TRBJ1-2,TGCGCCAGCAGCCAACAAACAGGGTCCGGCTACACCTTC,CASSQQTGSGYTF
few,TRBV10-3,NA,TRBJ2-2,TGTGCCAGCCAAGCCACCGGGGAGCTGTTTTTT,CASQATGELFF
NA,TRBV27,NA,TRBJ2-7,TGTGCCAGCAGCAAATCGGGGTCCTACGAGCAGTACTTC,CASSKSGSYEQYF
NA,TRBV18,TRBD2,TRBJ2-1,TGTGCCAGCTCGCCTCTGGGGACTAGCGGGGGCTACTACAATGAGCAGTTCTTC,CASSPLGTSGGYYNEQFF
NA,TRBV6-6,NA,TRBJ2-1,TGTGCCAGCAGTTACTCGAGTCCGGGGGTCACCCCCACCTTCTTC,CASSYSSPGVTPTFF
once,TRBV30,TRBD2,TRBJ2-5,TGTGCAACTGGGGGGCTAGCGGGCCAAGAGACCCAGTACTTC,CATGGLAGQETQYF
NA,TRBV24-1,NA,TRBJ2-7,TGTGCCACCAGTGACCCCAGCTCCTACGAGCAGTACTTC,CATSDPSSYEQYF
NA,TRBV19,TRBD1,TRBJ2-7,TGTGCCAGTAGATCCACGGGACAGGGATACGAGCAGTACTTC,CASRSTGQGYEQYF
NA,TRBV30,NA,TRBJ2-7,TGTGCCTGGAGGTGGGCAGGGATAATGAACGAGCAGTACTTC,CAWRWAGIMNEQYF
few,TRBV2,NA,TRBJ2-2,TGTGCCAGCTGGCGGGTTTTGGCCGGGGAGCTGTTTTTT,CASWRVLAGELFF
NA,TRBV5-1,NA,TRBJ1-1,TGCGCCAGCAGCTTGCAGGCGAACACTGAAGCTTTCTTT,CASSLQANTEAFF
once,TRBV6-4,NA,TRBJ1-1,TGTGCCAGCAGCAGGGAGAGGGGGACTGAAGCTTTCTTT,CASSRERGTEAFF
few,TRBV30,NA,TRBJ1-4,TGTGCCTGGAGCGGACAGTCCCCGGGAGGAAAACTGTTTTTT,CAWSGQSPGGKLFF
NA,TRBV6-5,NA,TRBJ1-4,TGTGCCAGCAGCCAGGGGCCAGCAACTAATGAAAAACTGTTTTTT,CASSQGPATNEKLFF
NA,TRBV5-1,NA,TRBJ2-5,TGCGCCAGCAGCCCTTCAGGGTACCAAGAGACCCAGTACTTC,CASSPSGYQETQYF
NA,TRBV7-2,TRBD1,TRBJ1-1,TGTGCCAGCAGCGAACACGCTGGACAGGGATTCGGCACTGAAGCTTTCTTT,CASSEHAGQGFGTEAFF
NA,TRBV5-5,TRBD1,TRBJ2-2,TGTGCCAGCAGCCCCGGGGACAGGGGGCACGGCCTGGGCACCGGGGAGCTGTTTTTT,CASSPGDRGHGLGTGELFF
NA,TRBV19,TRBD1,TRBJ1-6,TGTGCCAGTAGTACCACCCAGGGGGCAGGGTCACCCCTCCACTTT,CASSTTQGAGSPLHF
NA,TRBV18,TRBD1,TRBJ2-3,TGTGCCAGCTCACCCAGACAGGGGACAGATACGCAGTATTTT,CASSPRQGTDTQYF
NA,TRBV28,TRBD1,TRBJ2-1,TGTGCCAGCAGCCCCGGACAGGGTTGGAGCTCCTACAATGAGCAGTTCTTC,CASSPGQGWSSYNEQFF
NA,TRBV11-3,TRBD2,TRBJ2-1,TGTGCCAGCAGCTTCGCCGGCGGGGGGCGGGGGAATGAGCAGTTCTTC,CASSFAGGGRGNEQFF
NA,TRBV19,TRBD2,TRBJ2-1,TGTGCCAGTAGTATGGGGACTAGTCCATACAATGAGCAGTTCTTC,CASSMGTSPYNEQFF
NA,TRBV29-1,NA,TRBJ1-1,TGCAGCGCCAGACAGACGAACACTGAAGCTTTCTTT,CSARQTNTEAFF
NA,TRBV7-2,TRBD2,TRBJ2-5,TGTGCCAGCAGCACGAAGGCTAGCGGGGTTGTGAGGGAGACCCAGTACTTC,CASSTKASGVVRETQYF
NA,TRBV2,TRBD2,TRBJ2-3,TGTGCCAGCAAGGGACAGCGGGGGGGCACAGATACGCAGTATTTT,CASKGQRGGTDTQYF
once,TRBV20-1,NA,TRBJ2-1,TGCAGTGCTAGTCGGTTGAATGAGCAGTTCTTC,CSASRLNEQFF
few,TRBV7-3,NA,TRBJ2-1,TGTGCCAGCAGCTCGACTTACGCTAATGAGCAGTTCTTC,CASSSTYANEQFF
NA,TRBV19,TRBD2,TRBJ2-3,TGTGCCAGTAGTATCAAGCGGGGGGGCACAGATACGCAGTATTTT,CASSIKRGGTDTQYF